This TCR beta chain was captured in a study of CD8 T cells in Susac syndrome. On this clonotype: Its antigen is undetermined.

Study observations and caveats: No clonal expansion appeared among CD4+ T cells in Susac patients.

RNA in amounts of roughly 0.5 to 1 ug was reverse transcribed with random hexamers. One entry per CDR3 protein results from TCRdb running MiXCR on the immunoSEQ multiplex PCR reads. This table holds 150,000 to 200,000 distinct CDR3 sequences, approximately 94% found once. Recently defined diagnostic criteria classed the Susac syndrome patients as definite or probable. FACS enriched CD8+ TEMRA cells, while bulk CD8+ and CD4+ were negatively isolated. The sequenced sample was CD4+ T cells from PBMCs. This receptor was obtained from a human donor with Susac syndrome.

Written as DNA, the CDR3 is TGCAGTGCTAGGGACAGCATGAACACTGAAGCTTTCTTT. This codes for CSARDSMNTEAFF. The chain is built from TRBV20-1 and TRBJ1-1; a possible D gene is TRBD1 (6 bases). From germline, CDR1 is DFQATT and CDR2 SNEGSKA (reference sequence). The CDR3 consists of 13 residues. The V end was cut by 3 bases, the J end by 0 bases, with 8 bases between.